This T cell receptor beta chain was sequenced in a study of PD-1 blockade in classical Hodgkin lymphoma. Looking at the study overall: Every 2 weeks, patients got 3 mg/kg intravenous nivolumab. Study conclusions and caveats: Partial responders and progressors had significantly lower baseline TCR diversity. Reports described newly diagnosed patients as having lower baseline TCR diversity than healthy donors.

Every one of the patients relapsed after autologous stem cell transplantation (brentuximab vedotin exposure was variable). For this clone: As yet, its antigen is unknown.

Profiling relied on immunoSEQ multiplex PCR, and the TCRdb table lists in-frame clones only, not all of them. The sample carries approximately 79,000 clones, 92% recorded once. The CDR3 is 16 amino acids. The ends were cut back, 1 base at V and 5 bases at J, with 12 bases in the middle. Germline CDR1 and CDR2: SGHVS and FNYEAQ. The sample here was peripheral blood mononuclear cells (PBMCs), taken before the second cycle of nivolumab. The chain couples TRBV7-6 to TRBJ2-6, with D possibly called TRBD1 or TRBD2 (5 bases each). The clonotype was recovered from a human donor with classical Hodgkin lymphoma. This CDR3 reads CASSLDGAGRANVLTF. CDR3 nucleotides: TGTGCCAGCAGCTTAGACGGGGCTGGGAGGGCCAACGTCCTGACTTTC.